The sequence of this T cell receptor (beta chain) was determined in a study of graft-versus-host responses after intestinal transplantation. The study's findings and limits: Patients with graft-donor T cell macrochimerism had high graft-versus-host to host-versus-graft clonal ratios in allografts. Recipient marrow showed GvH clones, some seen first in ileum or blood.

Method: immunoSEQ multiplex PCR; TCRdb's copy keeps in-frame clones and lacks some. This table holds 85,000 to 110,000 clones, approximately 93% found once. As regards this clone: Its specificity is unknown.

The sequence was collected from a human donor who received an intestinal transplant. Sequencing used unstimulated CD8+ T cells sorted from spleen or lymph node cells, obtained before intestinal transplant.

The CDR3 coding sequence is TGTGCCAGCGCCCCAGAGACCCAGTACTTC. This codes for CASAPETQYF. V and J are TRBV27 and TRBJ2-5; D ambiguous. V lost 8 bases, J lost 4 bases, and 5 bases lay in between. This CDR3 contains 10 residues. CDR1 is MNHEY and CDR2 is SMNVEV in the germline V gene (reference sequence).